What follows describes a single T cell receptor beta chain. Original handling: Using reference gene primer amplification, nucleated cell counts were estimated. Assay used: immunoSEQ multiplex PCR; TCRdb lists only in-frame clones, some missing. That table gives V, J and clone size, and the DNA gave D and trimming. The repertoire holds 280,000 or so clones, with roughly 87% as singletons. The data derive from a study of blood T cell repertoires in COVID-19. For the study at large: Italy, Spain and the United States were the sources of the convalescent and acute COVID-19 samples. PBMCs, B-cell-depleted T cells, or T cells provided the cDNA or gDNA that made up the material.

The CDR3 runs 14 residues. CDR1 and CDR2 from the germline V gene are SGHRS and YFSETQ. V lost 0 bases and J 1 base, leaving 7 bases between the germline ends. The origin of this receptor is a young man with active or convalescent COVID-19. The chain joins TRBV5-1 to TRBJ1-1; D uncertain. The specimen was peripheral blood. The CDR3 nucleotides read TGCGCCAGCAGCTTGGCCGTCAGGAACACTGAAGCTTTCTTT. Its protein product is CASSLAVRNTEAFF.